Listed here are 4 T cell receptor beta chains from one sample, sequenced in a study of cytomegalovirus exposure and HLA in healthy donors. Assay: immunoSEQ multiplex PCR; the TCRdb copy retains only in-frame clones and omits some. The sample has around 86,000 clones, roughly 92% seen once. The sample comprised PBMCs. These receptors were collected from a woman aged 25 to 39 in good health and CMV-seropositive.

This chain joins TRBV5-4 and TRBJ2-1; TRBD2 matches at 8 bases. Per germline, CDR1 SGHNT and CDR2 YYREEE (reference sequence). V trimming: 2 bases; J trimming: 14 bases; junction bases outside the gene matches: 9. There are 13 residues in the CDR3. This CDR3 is CASSLPSGSDEFF. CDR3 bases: TGTGCCAGCAGCTTACCCAGCGGGAGTGACGAGTTCTTC.

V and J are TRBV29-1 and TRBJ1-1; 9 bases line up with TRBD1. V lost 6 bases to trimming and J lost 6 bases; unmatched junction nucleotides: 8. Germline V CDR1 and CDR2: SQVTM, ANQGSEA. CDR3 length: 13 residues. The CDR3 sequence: CSVWTGASAEAFF. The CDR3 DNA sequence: TGCAGCGTATGGACAGGGGCGTCCGCTGAAGCTTTCTTT. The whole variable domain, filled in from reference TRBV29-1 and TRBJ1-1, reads SAVISQKPSRDICQRGTSLTIQCQVDSQVTMMFWYRQQPGQSLTLIATANQGSEATYESGFVIDKFPISRPNLTFSTLTVSNMSPEDSSIYLCSVWTGASAEAFFGQGTRLTVV.

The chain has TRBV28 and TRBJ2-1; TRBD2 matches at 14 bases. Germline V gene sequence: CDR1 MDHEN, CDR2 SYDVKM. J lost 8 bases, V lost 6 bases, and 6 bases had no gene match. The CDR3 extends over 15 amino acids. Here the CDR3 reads CASRPGLAGADEQFF. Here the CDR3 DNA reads TGTGCCAGCAGACCGGGACTAGCGGGAGCTGATGAGCAGTTCTTC.

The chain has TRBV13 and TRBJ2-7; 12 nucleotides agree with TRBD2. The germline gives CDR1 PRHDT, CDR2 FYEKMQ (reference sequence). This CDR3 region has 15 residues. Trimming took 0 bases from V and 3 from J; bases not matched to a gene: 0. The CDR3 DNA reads TGTGCCAGCAGCTTAGGGACTAGCGGGAGCTACGAGCAGTACTTC. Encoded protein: CASSLGTSGSYEQYF. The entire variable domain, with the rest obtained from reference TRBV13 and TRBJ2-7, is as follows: AAGVIQSPRHLIKEKRETATLKCYPIPRHDTVYWYQQGPGQDPQFLISFYEKMQSDKGSIPDRFSAQQFSDYHSELNMSSLELGDSALYFCASSLGTSGSYEQYFGPGTRLTVT.